This is a list of T cell receptor beta chains from one sample in a study of blood T cell repertoires in COVID-19. The repertoire was sequenced with immunoSEQ multiplex PCR; TCRdb's copy has only in-frame clones and lacks some. The sample yields roughly 99,000 clones, 90% to 95% seen once. The sample was peripheral blood. Receptors originate from a woman aged 30 to 39 with acute or convalescent COVID-19. Each CDR3 is given with its conserved first and last residue. A D gene is named only where the DNA matches it firmly.

v_call	d_call	j_call	cdr3_length	cdr3_nt	cdr3_aa
TRBV7-2	TRBD2	TRBJ2-4	15	TGTGCCAGCAGCCAATCGGGTCTTGGGGGGGACATTCAGTACTTC	CASSQSGLGGDIQYF
TRBV4-3	TRBD2	TRBJ2-2	19	TGCGCCAGCAGCCAAGAGGGCCTAGCGGGAAACGCGAACACCGGGGAGCTGTTTTTT	CASSQEGLAGNANTGELFF
TRBV5-1	TRBD1	TRBJ1-3	15	TGCGCCAGCAGCCTTCAGACAGGGGATGGAAACACCATATATTTT	CASSLQTGDGNTIYF
TRBV5-5	-	TRBJ1-4	14	TGTGCCAGCAGCATGACAGCAACTAATGAAAAACTGTTTTTT	CASSMTATNEKLFF
TRBV5-1	-	TRBJ2-7	11	TGCGCCAGCAGCTTGCGGGGAGAGCAGTACTTC	CASSLRGEQYF
TRBV20-1	-	TRBJ2-7	14	TGCAGTGCTAGTGCTGGACAGTTTACCTACGAGCAGTACTTC	CSASAGQFTYEQYF
TRBV29-1	TRBD2	TRBJ2-5	15	TGCAGCGTCTCCGGGACTAGCGGGGGACAAGAGACCCAGTACTTC	CSVSGTSGGQETQYF
TRBV28	-	TRBJ1-1	13	TGTGCCAGCAGTCAGACGCCGGGGTATGAAGCTTTCTTT	CASSQTPGYEAFF
TRBV4-1	TRBD2	TRBJ2-7	16	TGCGCCAGCAGCCAACAACTAGCGGGAGGTATCCACGAGCAGTACTTC	CASSQQLAGGIHEQYF
TRBV6-5	-	TRBJ1-1	14	TGTGCCAGCAGCCGACCACAGGGTGAAACTGAAGCTTTCTTT	CASSRPQGETEAFF
TRBV9	-	TRBJ1-4	15	TGTGCCAGCAGCGTATCTTTGACTGATGATGAAAAACTGTTTTTT	CASSVSLTDDEKLFF
TRBV7-3	TRBD1	TRBJ2-5	15	TGTGCCAGCAGCCGCGCCTGGGGGACAGGGGAGACCCAGTACTTC	CASSRAWGTGETQYF
TRBV7-7	TRBD1	TRBJ1-1	16	TGTGCCAGCAGCTCCGCGGGACAGGGGGATAACACTGAAGCTTTCTTT	CASSSAGQGDNTEAFF
TRBV4-1	-	TRBJ1-2	15	TGCGCCAGCAGCCAAGAAGGAGCCACTAACTATGGCTACACCTTC	CASSQEGATNYGYTF
TRBV12-3/TRBV12-4	TRBD2	TRBJ2-7	13	TGTGCCAGCAGTTCCGGGGGGGCCTACGAGCAGTACTTC	CASSSGGAYEQYF
TRBV9	TRBD1	TRBJ2-2	16	TGTGCCAGCAGCGCAATACAGGGGGTCAACACCGGGGAGCTGTTTTTT	CASSAIQGVNTGELFF
TRBV4-3	TRBD1	TRBJ1-1	16	TGCGCCAGCAGTTTTTCCTCCGGGACAGGGGGGAATGAAGCTTTCTTT	CASSFSSGTGGNEAFF
TRBV27	-	TRBJ1-5	13	TGTGCCAGCAGTCGACTGAACAATCAGCCCCAGCATTTT	CASSRLNNQPQHF
TRBV12-3/TRBV12-4	TRBD1	TRBJ2-5	13	TGTGCCAGCAGCCCACCCGGGGGACAGGGAATCTACTTC	CASSPPGGQGIYF
TRBV5-6	TRBD1	TRBJ1-2	14	TGTGCCAGCAGCTCAGGGGGTCTGTGGAATGGCTACACCTTC	CASSSGGLWNGYTF
TRBV6-5	TRBD2	TRBJ2-3	14	TGTGCCAGCCAGGGACTAGCGGTCACAGATACGCAGTATTTT	CASQGLAVTDTQYF
TRBV10-3	-	TRBJ1-1	13	TGTGCCATCGCCGCGGGGGGGAACACTGAAGCTTTCTTT	CAIAAGGNTEAFF